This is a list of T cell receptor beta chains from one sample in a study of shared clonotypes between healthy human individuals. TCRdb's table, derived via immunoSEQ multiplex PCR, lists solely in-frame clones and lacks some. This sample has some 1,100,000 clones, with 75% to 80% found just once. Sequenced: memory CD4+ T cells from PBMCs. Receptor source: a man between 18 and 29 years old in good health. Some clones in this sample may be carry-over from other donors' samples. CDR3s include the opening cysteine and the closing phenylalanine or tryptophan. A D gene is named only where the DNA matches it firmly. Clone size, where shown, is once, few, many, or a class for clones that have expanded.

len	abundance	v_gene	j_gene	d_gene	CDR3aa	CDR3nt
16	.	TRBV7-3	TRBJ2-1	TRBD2	CASSFSAGGRGNEQFF	TGTGCCAGCAGCTTTAGTGCGGGAGGGCGGGGCAATGAGCAGTTCTTC
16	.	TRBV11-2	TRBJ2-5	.	CASSWNRGAHEETQYF	TGTGCCAGCAGCTGGAACCGGGGGGCGCACGAAGAGACCCAGTACTTC
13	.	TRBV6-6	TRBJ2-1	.	CASSWGNLNEQFF	TGTGCCAGCAGTTGGGGGAATCTCAATGAGCAGTTCTTC
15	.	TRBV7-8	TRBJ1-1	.	CASSLEGSSGTEAFF	TGTGCCAGCAGCTTAGAAGGCAGCTCCGGGACTGAAGCTTTCTTT
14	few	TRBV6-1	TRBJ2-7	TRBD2	CASSGLAAVYEQYF	TGTGCCAGCAGTGGCCTAGCGGCTGTTTACGAGCAGTACTTC
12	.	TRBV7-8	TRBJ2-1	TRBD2	CASSPREAGWFF	TGTGCCAGCAGCCCCCGCGAAGCGGGATGGTTCTTC
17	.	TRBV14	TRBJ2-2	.	CASSYRRGPTYTGELFF	TGTGCCAGCAGCTACAGGAGGGGGCCTACCTACACCGGGGAGCTGTTTTTT
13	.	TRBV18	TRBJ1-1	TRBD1	CASSPIGTDEAFF	TGTGCCAGCTCACCGATCGGGACAGATGAAGCTTTCTTT
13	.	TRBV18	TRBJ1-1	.	CASSYKGQSEAFF	TGTGCCAGCTCCTATAAAGGACAGTCTGAAGCTTTCTTT
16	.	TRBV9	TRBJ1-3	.	CASSKRAGTTGNTIYF	TGTGCCAGCAGCAAACGCGCCGGGACGACTGGAAACACCATATATTTT
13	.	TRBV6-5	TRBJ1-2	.	CASSLSSNYGYTF	TGTGCCAGCAGTCTGAGCTCTAACTATGGCTACACCTTC
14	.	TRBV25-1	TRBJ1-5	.	CASPPGERDQPQHF	TGTGCCAGTCCCCCGGGGGAGCGGGATCAGCCCCAGCATTTT
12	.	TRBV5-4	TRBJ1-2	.	CASSSLNYGYTF	TGTGCCAGCAGCTCGCTTAACTATGGCTACACCTTC
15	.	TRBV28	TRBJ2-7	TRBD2	CASSGTSGITYEQYF	TGTGCCAGCAGTGGGACTAGCGGGATTACCTACGAGCAGTACTTC
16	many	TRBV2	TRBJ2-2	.	CASSPPSAANTGELFF	TGTGCCAGCAGTCCTCCTAGCGCCGCGAACACCGGGGAGCTGTTTTTT
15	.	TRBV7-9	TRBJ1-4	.	CASSLVKSPNEKLFF	TGTGCCAGCAGCTTAGTGAAGTCTCCTAATGAAAAACTGTTTTTT
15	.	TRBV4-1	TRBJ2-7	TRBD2	CASSPDSGRAYEQYF	TGCGCCAGCAGCCCCGATAGCGGGAGGGCATACGAGCAGTACTTC
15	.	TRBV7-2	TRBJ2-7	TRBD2	CASSSTSGDFYEQYF	TGTGCCAGCAGCTCGACTAGCGGGGATTTCTACGAGCAGTACTTC
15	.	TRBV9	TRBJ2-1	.	CASSGTSGDYNEQFF	TGTGCCAGCAGCGGTACCTCGGGGGACTACAATGAGCAGTTCTTC
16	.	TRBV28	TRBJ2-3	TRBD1	CASSPSGTGGKDTQYF	TGTGCCAGCAGTCCCTCCGGGACAGGGGGAAAAGATACGCAGTATTTT
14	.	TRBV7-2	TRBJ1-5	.	CASSLAPRNQPQHF	TGTGCCAGCAGCTTAGCTCCGAGAAATCAGCCCCAGCATTTT
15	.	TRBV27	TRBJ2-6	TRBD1	CASAGTESGANVLTF	TGTGCCAGTGCCGGGACAGAATCTGGGGCCAACGTCCTGACTTTC
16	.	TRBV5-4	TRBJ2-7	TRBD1	CASSFLSGQGAFEQYF	TGTGCCAGCAGCTTCCTCTCGGGGCAGGGGGCATTCGAGCAGTACTTC
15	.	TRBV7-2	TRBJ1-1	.	CASSLRLAMNTEAFF	TGTGCCAGCAGCTTACGTCTCGCGATGAACACTGAAGCTTTCTTT
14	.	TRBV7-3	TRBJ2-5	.	CASSPRQGKETQYF	TGTGCCAGCAGCCCCAGGCAGGGAAAGGAGACCCAGTACTTC
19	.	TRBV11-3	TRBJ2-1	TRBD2	CASSRLGLAGVGSYNEQFF	TGTGCCAGCAGCCGCTTGGGTCTAGCGGGAGTAGGTTCCTACAATGAGCAGTTCTTC
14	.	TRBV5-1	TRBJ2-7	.	CASSLVSDIYEQYF	TGCGCCAGCAGCTTGGTGAGTGACATCTACGAGCAGTACTTC
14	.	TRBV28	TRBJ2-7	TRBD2	CASSTSGGSYEQYF	TGTGCCAGCTCGACTAGCGGGGGCTCCTACGAGCAGTACTTC
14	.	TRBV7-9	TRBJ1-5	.	CASSRGGGNQPQHF	TGTGCCAGCTCACGGGGAGGGGGCAATCAGCCCCAGCATTTT
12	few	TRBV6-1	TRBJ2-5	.	CASSLTRETQYF	TGTGCCAGCAGCCTGACCCGAGAGACCCAGTACTTC
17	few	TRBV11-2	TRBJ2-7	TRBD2	CASSDNPTSGFYYEQYF	TGTGCCAGCAGCGACAACCCAACTAGCGGATTTTACTACGAGCAGTACTTC
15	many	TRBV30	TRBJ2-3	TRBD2	CAWSGLAGGGDTQYF	TGTGCCTGGAGTGGACTAGCGGGAGGGGGTGATACGCAGTATTTT
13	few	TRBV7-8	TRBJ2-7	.	CASSFPLGYEQYF	TGTGCCAGCAGCTTTCCCCTAGGGTACGAGCAGTACTTC
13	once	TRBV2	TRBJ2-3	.	CASSEGVGSAQYF	TGTGCCAGCAGTGAAGGGGTCGGGAGCGCGCAGTATTTT
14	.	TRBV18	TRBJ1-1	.	CASSPRQVNTEAFF	TGTGCCAGCTCACCACGGCAGGTGAACACTGAAGCTTTCTTT
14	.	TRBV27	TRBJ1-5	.	CASRPGRGGQPQHF	TGTGCCAGCAGGCCGGGACGGGGCGGTCAGCCCCAGCATTTT
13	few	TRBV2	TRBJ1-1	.	CASSQPGRLEAFF	TGTGCCAGCAGTCAACCGGGACGTCTTGAAGCTTTCTTT
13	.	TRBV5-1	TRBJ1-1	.	CASSSVGGTEAFF	TGCGCCAGCAGCTCCGTGGGGGGCACTGAAGCTTTCTTT
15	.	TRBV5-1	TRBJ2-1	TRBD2	CASSYLAGGYNEQFF	TGCGCCAGCAGCTACCTAGCGGGAGGCTACAATGAGCAGTTCTTC
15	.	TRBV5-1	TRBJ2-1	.	CASSSGGSSYNEQFF	TGCGCCAGCAGCTCAGGGGGGAGCTCCTACAATGAGCAGTTCTTC
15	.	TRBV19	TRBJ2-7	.	CASSIIGRGSYEQYF	TGTGCCAGTAGTATAATTGGCAGGGGTTCCTACGAGCAGTACTTC
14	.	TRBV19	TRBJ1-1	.	CASRPGHKNTEAFF	TGTGCCAGTAGACCGGGACATAAGAACACTGAAGCTTTCTTT
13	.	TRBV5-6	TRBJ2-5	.	CASSSAVKETQYF	TGTGCCAGCAGCTCAGCCGTAAAAGAGACCCAGTACTTC
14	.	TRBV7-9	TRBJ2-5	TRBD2	CASRRLAGKETQYF	TGTGCCAGCAGGCGGCTAGCGGGGAAAGAGACCCAGTACTTC
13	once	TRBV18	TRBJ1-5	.	CASSPGENQPQHF	TGTGCCAGCTCACCAGGGGAGAATCAGCCCCAGCATTTT
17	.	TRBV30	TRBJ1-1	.	CAWSVLGWKEMNTEAFF	TGTGCCTGGAGTGTACTGGGGTGGAAAGAAATGAACACTGAAGCTTTCTTT
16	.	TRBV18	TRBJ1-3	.	CASSRQQGPSGNTIYF	TGTGCCAGCTCACGTCAACAAGGCCCCTCTGGAAACACCATATATTTT
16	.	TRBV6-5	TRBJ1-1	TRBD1	CASSYSSRGPNTEAFF	TGTGCCAGCAGTTACTCGAGCAGGGGGCCGAACACTGAAGCTTTCTTT
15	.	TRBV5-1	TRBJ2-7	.	CASSPVGSYAYEQYF	TGCGCCAGCAGCCCGGTTGGGTCTTACGCCTACGAGCAGTACTTC
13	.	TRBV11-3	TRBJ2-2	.	CASSSTGTGELFF	TGTGCCAGCAGCTCCACAGGGACCGGGGAGCTGTTTTTT
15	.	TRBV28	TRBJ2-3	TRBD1	CASRGQGISTDTQYF	TGTGCCAGCAGGGGACAGGGTATTAGCACAGATACGCAGTATTTT